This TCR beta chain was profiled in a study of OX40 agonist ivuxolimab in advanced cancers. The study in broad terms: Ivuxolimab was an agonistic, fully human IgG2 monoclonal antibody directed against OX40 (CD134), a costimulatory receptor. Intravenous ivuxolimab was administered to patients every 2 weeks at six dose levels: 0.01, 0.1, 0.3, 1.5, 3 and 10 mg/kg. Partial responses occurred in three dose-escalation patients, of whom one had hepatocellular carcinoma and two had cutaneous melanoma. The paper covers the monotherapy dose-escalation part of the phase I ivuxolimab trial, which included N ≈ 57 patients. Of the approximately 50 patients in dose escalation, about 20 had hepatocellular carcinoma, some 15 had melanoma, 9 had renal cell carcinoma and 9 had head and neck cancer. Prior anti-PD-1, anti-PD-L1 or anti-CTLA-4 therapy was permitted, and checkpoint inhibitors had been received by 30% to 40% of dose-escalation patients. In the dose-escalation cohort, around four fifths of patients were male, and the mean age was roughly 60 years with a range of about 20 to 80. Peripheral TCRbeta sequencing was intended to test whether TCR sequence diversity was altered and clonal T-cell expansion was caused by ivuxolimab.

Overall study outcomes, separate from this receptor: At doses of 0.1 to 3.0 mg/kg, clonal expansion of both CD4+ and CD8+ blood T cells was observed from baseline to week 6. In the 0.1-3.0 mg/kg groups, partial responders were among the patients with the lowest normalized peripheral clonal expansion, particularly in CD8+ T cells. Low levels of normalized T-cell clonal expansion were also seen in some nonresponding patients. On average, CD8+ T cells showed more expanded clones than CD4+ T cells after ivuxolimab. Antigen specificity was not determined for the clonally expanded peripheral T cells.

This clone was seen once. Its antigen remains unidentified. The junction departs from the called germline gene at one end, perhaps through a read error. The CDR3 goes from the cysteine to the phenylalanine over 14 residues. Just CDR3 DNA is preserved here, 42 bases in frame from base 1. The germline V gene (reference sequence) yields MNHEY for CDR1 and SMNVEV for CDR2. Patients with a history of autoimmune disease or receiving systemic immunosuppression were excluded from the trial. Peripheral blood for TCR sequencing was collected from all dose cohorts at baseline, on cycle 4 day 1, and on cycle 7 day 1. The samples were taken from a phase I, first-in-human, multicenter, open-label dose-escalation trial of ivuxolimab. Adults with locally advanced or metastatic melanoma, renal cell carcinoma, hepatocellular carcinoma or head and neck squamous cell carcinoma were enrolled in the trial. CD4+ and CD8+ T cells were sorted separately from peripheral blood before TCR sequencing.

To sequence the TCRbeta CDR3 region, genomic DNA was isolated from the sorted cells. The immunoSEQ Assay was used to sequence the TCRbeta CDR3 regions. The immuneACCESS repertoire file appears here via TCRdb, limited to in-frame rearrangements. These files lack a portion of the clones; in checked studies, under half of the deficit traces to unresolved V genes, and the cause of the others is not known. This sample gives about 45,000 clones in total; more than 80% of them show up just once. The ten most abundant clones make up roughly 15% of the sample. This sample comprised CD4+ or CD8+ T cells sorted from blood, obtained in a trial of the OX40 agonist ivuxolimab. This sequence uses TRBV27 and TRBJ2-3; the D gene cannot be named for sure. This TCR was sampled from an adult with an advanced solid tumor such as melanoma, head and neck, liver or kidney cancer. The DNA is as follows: TGTGCCAGCAGTCTATCAGAACGCACAGATACGCAGTATTTT. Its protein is CASSLSERTDTQYF.